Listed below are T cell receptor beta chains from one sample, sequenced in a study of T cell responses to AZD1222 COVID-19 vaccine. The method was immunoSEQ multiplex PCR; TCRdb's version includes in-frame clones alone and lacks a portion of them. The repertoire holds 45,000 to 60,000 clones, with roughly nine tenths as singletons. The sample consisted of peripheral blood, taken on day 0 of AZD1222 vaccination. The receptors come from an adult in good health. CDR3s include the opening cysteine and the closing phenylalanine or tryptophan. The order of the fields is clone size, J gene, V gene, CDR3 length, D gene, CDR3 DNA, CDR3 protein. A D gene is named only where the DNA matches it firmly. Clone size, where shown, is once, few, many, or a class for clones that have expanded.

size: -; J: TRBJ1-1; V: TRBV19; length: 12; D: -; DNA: TGTGCCAGTAAGCAGGGTGGCACTGAAGCTTTCTTT; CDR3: CASKQGGTEAFF
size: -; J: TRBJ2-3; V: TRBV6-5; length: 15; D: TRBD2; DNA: TGTGCCAGCGGGGGGTTAACTAGCGGCACAGATACGCAGTATTTT; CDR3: CASGGLTSGTDTQYF
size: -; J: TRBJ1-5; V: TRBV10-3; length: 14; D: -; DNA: TGTGCCATCAGTGAGTTCGGGGCGAATCAGCCCCAGCATTTT; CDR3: CAISEFGANQPQHF
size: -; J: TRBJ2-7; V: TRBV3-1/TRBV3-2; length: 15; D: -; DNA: TGTGCCAGCAGCGCCCCGGGACGGGGATCCTACGAGCAGTACTTC; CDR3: CASSAPGRGSYEQYF
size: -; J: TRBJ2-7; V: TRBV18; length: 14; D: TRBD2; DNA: TGTGCCAGCTCACCGGGAGCGGGAGACGTCGAGCAGTACTTC; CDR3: CASSPGAGDVEQYF
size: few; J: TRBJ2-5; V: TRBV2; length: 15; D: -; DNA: TGTGCCAGCAGGACCCGGTTGGGGACACAAGAGACCCAGTACTTC; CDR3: CASRTRLGTQETQYF
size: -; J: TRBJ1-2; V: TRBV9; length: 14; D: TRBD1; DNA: TGTGCCAGCAGCGTAGGGGACAGGGGCTATGGCTACACCTTC; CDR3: CASSVGDRGYGYTF
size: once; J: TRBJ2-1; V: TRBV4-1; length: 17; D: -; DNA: TGCGCCAGCAGCCAAGAAGTGGAGACACCGACCTACTTCGAGCAGTTCTTC; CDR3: CASSQEVETPTYFEQFF
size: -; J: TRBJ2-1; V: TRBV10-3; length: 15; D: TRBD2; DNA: TGTGCCATCAGCTTTTTGGCTAGCGGGGACAATGAGCAGTTCTTC; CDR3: CAISFLASGDNEQFF
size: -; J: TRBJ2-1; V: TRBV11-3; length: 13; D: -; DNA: TGTGCCATACAAAAAATCACCCGGGGGGAGCAGTTCTTC; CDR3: CAIQKITRGEQFF
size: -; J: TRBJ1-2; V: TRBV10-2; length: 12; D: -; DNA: TGCGCCAGCAGTGAGACAGGCGAAGGCTACACCTTC; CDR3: CASSETGEGYTF
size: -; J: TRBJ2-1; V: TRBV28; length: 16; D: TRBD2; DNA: TGTGCCAGCAGTTTACCTAGCGGGAGGGCATACAATGAGCAGTTCTTC; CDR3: CASSLPSGRAYNEQFF
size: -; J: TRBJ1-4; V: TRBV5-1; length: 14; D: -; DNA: TGCGCCAGCAGCTTGGAGGCGGGGGATGAAAAACTGTTTTTT; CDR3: CASSLEAGDEKLFF
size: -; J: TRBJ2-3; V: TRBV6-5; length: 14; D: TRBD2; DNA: TGTGCCAGCAGATTAGCGGGAGGGCCGGATACGCAGTATTTT; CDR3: CASRLAGGPDTQYF
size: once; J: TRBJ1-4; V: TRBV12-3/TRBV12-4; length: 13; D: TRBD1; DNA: TGTGCCAGCAAGGGACAGGGGTTAGGTGAACTGTTTTTT; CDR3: CASKGQGLGELFF
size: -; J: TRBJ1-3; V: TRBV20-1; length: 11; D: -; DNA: TGCAGTGCTAGAGATGGTAACACCATATATTTT; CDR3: CSARDGNTIYF
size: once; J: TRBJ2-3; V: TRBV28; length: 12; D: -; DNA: TGTGCCACTTCTACTAGTACAGATACGCAGTATTTT; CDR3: CATSTSTDTQYF
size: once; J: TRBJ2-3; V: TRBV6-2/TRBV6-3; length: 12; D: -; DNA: TGTGCCAGCAGCCTCACCACAGATACGCAGTATTTT; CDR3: CASSLTTDTQYF
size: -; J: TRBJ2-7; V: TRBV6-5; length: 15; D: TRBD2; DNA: TGTGCCAGCAGTTACTCGACTAGCGGGGCCTACGAGCAGTACTTC; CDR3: CASSYSTSGAYEQYF
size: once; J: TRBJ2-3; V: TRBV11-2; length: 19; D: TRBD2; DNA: TGTGCCAGCAGCTGGCCTCGGACTAGCGGGAGCGGAAGCACAGATACGCAGTATTTT; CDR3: CASSWPRTSGSGSTDTQYF
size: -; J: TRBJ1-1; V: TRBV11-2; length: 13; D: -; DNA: TGTGCCAGCAGCTTAGTTGGCAACACTGAAGCTTTCTTT; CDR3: CASSLVGNTEAFF
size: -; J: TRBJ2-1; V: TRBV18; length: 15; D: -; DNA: TGTGCCAGCTCACCCGGAGGGAGTACCTACAATGAGCAGTTCTTC; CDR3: CASSPGGSTYNEQFF
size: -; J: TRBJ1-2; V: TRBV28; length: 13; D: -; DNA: TGTGCCAGCAGTTTTGACACGGGAGTTGGCTACACCTTC; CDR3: CASSFDTGVGYTF
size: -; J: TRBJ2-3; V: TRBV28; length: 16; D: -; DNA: TGTGCCAGCAGCCGGCGCAGGGGCCGCTACACAGATACGCAGTATTTT; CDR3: CASSRRRGRYTDTQYF
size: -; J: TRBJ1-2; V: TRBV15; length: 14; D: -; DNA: TGTGCCACCAGCAGAGATCTCCAAGAGTATGGCTACACCTTC; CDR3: CATSRDLQEYGYTF
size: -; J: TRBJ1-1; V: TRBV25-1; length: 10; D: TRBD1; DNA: TGTGCCAGCAGGGGGACAGCAGCTTTCTTT; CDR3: CASRGTAAFF
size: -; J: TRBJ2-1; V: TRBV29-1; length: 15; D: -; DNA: TGCAGCGTTGTGGGTAGCGCAGGCTCCTACAATGAGCAGTTCTTC; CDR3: CSVVGSAGSYNEQFF
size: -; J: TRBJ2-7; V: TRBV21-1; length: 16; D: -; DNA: TGTGCCAGCAACTTCAAGCAGGGCGGGTGGGCCTACGAGCAGTACTTC; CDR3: CASNFKQGGWAYEQYF
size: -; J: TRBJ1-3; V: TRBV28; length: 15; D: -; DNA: TGTGCCAGCATTGGGACAAATCGGGCGTTGGTCACCATATATTTT; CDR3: CASIGTNRALVTIYF
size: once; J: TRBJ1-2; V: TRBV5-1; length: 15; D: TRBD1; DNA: TGCGCCAGCAGCTTGGTGGGACAGGGGGCAAGAGGCTACACCTTC; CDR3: CASSLVGQGARGYTF
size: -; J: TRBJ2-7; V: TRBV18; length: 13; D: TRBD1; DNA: TGTGCCAGCTCCCGGGACAGTTCCTACGAGCAGTACTTC; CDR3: CASSRDSSYEQYF
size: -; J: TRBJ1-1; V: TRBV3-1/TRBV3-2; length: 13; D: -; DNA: TGTGCCAGCAGCCAAGTATTAAACACTGAAGCTTTCTTT; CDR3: CASSQVLNTEAFF
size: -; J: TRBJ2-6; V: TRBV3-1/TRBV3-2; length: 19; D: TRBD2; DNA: TGTGCCAGCAGCCAAGACTCTGGCGGGAGGGCCCCTGGGGCCAACGTCCTGACTTTC; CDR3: CASSQDSGGRAPGANVLTF
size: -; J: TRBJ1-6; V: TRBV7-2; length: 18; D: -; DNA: TGTGCCAGCAGCAGCTACGGGAGGGAGAGCTCCTATAATTCACCCCTCCACTTT; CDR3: CASSSYGRESSYNSPLHF
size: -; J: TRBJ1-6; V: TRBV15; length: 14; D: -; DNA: TGTGCCACCAGCTCGGGGGGTTATAATTCACCCCTCCACTTT; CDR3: CATSSGGYNSPLHF
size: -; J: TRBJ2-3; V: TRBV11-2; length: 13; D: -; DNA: TGTGCCAGCAGCCCCCCGGGCACAGATACGCAGTATTTT; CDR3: CASSPPGTDTQYF
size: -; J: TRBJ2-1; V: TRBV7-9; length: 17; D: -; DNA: TGTGCCAGCAGCCCCCCGGGACCGGCCGGCTTCAACAATGAGCAGTTCTTC; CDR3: CASSPPGPAGFNNEQFF
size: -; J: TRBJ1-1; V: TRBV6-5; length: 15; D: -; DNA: TGTGCCAGCAGTAGACGGCCGGGGGCCTCGGCTGAAGCTTTCTTT; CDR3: CASSRRPGASAEAFF
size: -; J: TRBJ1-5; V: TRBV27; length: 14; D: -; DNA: TGTGCCAGCAGTTTCACGGGGCCCAATCAGCCCCAGCATTTT; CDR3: CASSFTGPNQPQHF
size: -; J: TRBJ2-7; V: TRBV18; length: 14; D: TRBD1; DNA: TGTGCCAGCTCACCCCGACAGGGGACCTACGAGCAGTACTTC; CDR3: CASSPRQGTYEQYF
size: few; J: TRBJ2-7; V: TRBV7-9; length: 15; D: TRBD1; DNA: TGTGCCAGCAGCCCACGCCGGGACAGGGCCTACGAGCAGTACTTC; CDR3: CASSPRRDRAYEQYF
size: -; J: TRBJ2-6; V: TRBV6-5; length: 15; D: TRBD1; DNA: TGTGCCAGCAGAACAGGGGGCGCTGGGGCCAACGTCCTGACTTTC; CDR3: CASRTGGAGANVLTF
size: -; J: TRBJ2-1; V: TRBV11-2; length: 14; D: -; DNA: TGTGCCAGCAGCTTAGATGTACAGGGTAATGAGCAGTTCTTC; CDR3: CASSLDVQGNEQFF
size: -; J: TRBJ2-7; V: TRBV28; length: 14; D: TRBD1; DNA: TGTGCCAGCCGAGCGGACAGGGGAAGTTACGAGCAGTACTTC; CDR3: CASRADRGSYEQYF
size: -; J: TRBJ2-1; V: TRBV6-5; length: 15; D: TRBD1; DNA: TGTGCCAGCAGTTACTCGAACAGGGGGTATGGTGAGCAGTTCTTC; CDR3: CASSYSNRGYGEQFF
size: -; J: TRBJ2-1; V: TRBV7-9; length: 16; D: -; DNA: TGTGCCAGCAGCGTAGGGGCACCGCTCTCCTACAATGAGCAGTTCTTC; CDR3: CASSVGAPLSYNEQFF
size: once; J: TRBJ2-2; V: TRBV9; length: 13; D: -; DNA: TGTGCCAGCAGCCCCACGAACACCGGGGAGCTGTTTTTT; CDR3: CASSPTNTGELFF
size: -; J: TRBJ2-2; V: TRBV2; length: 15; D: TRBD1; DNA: TGTGCCAGCAGACCCGGACAGGGGAACACCGGGGAGCTGTTTTTT; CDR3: CASRPGQGNTGELFF
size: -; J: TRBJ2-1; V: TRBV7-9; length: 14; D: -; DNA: TGTGCCAGCAGCTTAGCGATGAGTTACAATGAGCAGTTCTTC; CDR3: CASSLAMSYNEQFF
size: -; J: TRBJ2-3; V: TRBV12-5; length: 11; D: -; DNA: TGTGCTAGTGGTTTAAAGGATACGCAGTATTTT; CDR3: CASGLKDTQYF
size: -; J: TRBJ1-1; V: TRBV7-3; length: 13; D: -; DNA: TGTGCCAGCAGCCTTACAGTAAACACTGAAGCTTTCTTT; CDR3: CASSLTVNTEAFF
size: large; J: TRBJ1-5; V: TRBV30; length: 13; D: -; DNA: TGTGCCTGGAGTTGGGACATCGATCAGCCCCAGCATTTT; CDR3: CAWSWDIDQPQHF
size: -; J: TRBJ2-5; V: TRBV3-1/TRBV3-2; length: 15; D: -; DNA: TGTGCCAGCAGCCACATGGAGAGGGGGCAAGAGACCCAGTACTTC; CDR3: CASSHMERGQETQYF
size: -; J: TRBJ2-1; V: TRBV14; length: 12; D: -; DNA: TGTGCCAGCAGCCAAGTGTTAAATGAGCAGTTCTTC; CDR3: CASSQVLNEQFF
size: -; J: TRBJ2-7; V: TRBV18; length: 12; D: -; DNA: TGTGCCAGCTCACCCTACGTGGGCGAGCAGTACTTC; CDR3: CASSPYVGEQYF